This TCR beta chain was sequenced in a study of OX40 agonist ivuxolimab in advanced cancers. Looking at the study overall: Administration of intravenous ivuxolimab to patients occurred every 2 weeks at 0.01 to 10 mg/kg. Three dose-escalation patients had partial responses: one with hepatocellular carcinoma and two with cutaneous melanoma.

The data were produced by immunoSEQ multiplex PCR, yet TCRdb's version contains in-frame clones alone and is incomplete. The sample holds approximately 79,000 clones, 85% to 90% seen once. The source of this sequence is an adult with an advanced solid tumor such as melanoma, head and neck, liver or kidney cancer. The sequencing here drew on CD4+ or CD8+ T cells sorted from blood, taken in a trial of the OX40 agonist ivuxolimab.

CDR3 residues: CASSDEDYTQYF. In DNA form, the CDR3 reads TGTGCCAGCAGCGATGAGGATTATACGCAGTATTTT. The chain has TRBV5-4 and TRBJ2-3, with D unresolved. Deletions cut 4 bases from V and 7 bases from J, with 10 bases between. Germline-derived CDR1 and CDR2 are SGHNT and YYREEE (reference sequence). CDR3 length: 12 residues.